A single sample gave rise to the 2 T cell receptor beta chains below, sequenced in a study of low-dose radiotherapy and immunotherapy resistance in tumors. TRAV- and TRBV-specific primers, spanning alpha and beta chains, primed first-strand cDNA. A roughly 20-cycle PCR with a constant-region primer and V-primer adapter amplified TCRs. TCRdb used MiXCR to reprocess the reads, holding one entry per CDR3 protein. Of about 15,000 distinct CDR3 sequences detected, 60% appear once; the ten largest clones hold 7.7%. Source of these receptors: a human donor with advanced metastatic prostate, ovarian, gallbladder or colorectal cancer (not recorded which). This table probably holds off-target reads from a library built for another chain.

This clonotype was detected a few times. The chain uses TRBV12-5 and TRBJ2-7, with TRBD1 matching over 7 bases. The CDR3 contains 13 residues. Germline CDR1 is LGHNT and CDR2 is FRNRAP. The V and J ends lost 5 bases and 4 bases, in that order; junction bases with no gene match: 5. This chain's CDR3 is CASGPGQIYEQYF. The CDR3 DNA reads as TGTGCTAGTGGTCCGGGACAGATATACGAGCAGTACTTC.

This clonotype has a single count. Here the CDR3 DNA reads TGTGCCAGCACCAGGATCCGCTATGGCTACACCTTC. This gives the protein CASTRIRYGYTF. The chain joins TRBV9 to TRBJ1-2; D unresolved. V lost 6 bases and J lost 4, with 10 bases in between. The CDR3 extends over 12 amino acids. Germline V gives CDR1 SGDLS, CDR2 YYNGEE.